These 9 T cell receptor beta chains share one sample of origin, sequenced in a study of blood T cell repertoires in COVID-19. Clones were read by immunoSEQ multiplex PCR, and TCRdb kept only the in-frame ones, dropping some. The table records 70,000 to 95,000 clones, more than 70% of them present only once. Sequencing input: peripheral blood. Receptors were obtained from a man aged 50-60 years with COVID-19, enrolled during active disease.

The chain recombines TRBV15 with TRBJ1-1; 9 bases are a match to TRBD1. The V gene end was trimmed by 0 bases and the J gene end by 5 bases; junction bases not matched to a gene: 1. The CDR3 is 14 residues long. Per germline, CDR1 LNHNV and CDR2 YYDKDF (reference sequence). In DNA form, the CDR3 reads TGTGCCACCAGCAGAGAGACAGGGGGTACTGAAGCTTTCTTT. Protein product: CATSRETGGTEAFF.

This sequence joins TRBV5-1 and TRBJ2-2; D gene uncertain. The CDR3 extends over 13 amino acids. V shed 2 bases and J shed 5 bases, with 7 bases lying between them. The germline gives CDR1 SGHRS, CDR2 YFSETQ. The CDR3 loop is CASSLGGTGELFF. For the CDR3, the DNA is TGCGCCAGCAGCTTAGGCGGAACCGGGGAGCTGTTTTTT.

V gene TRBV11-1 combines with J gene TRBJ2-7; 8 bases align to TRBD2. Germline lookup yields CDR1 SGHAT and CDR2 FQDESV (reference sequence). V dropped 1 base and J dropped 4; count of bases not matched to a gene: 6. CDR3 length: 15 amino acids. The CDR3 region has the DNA TGTGCCAGCAGCTTAGGAAGCGGGGGAATTTACGAGCAGTACTTC. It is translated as CASSLGSGGIYEQYF.

The DNA for the CDR3 is TGCGCCAGCAGCACCTCCGGGACAGAAAATTCACCCCTCCACTTT. This gives the protein CASSTSGTENSPLHF. The chain is built from TRBV5-1 and TRBJ1-6, with TRBD1 identical over 7 bases. The germline V gene has CDR1 SGHRS and CDR2 YFSETQ. The length of the CDR3 is 15 residues. V gave up 4 bases and J gave up 7 bases; unmatched junction bases: 8.

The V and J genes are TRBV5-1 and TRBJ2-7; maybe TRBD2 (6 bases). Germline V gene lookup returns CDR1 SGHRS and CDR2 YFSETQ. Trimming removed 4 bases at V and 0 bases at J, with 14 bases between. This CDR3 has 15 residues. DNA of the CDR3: TGCGCCAGCAGCGCGGGGACCGCGAGCTCCTACGAGCAGTACTTC. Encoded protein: CASSAGTASSYEQYF.

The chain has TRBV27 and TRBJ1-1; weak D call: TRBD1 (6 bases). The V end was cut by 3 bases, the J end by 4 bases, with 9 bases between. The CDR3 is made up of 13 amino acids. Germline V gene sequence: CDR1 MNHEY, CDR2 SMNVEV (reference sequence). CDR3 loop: CASSLGGATEAFF. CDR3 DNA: TGTGCCAGCAGTTTGGGGGGGGCCACTGAAGCTTTCTTT.

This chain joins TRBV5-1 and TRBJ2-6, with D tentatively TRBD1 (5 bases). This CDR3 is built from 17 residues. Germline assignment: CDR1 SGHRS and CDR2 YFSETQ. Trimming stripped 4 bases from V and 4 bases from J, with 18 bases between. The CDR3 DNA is TGCGCCAGCAGCGCTACAGGACCTTCAATCGGGGCCAACGTCCTGACTTTC. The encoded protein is CASSATGPSIGANVLTF. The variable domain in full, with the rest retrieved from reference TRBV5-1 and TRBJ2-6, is KAGVTQTPRYLIKTRGQQVTLSCSPISGHRSVSWYQQTPGQGLQFLFEYFSETQRNKGNFPGRFSGRQFSNSRSEMNVSTLELGDSALYLCASSATGPSIGANVLTFGAGSRLTVL.

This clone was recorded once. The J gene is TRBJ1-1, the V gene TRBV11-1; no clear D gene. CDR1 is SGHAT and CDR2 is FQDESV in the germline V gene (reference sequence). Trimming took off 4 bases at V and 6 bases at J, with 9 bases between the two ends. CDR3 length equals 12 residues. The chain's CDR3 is CASSSRGAEAFF. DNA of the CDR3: TGTGCCAGCAGCTCCCGCGGCGCTGAAGCTTTCTTT.

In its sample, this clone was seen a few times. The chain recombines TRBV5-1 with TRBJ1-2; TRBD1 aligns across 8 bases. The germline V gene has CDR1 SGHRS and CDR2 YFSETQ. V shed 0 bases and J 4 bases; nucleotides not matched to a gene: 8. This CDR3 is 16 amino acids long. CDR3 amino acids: CASSLGSPGTGYGYTF. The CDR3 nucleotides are TGCGCCAGCAGCTTGGGATCGCCCGGGACAGGCTATGGCTACACCTTC.